The clone carrying this T cell receptor (delta chain) was counted only a few times. What it binds is not known. A read error is likely here: a far larger clone is one base away. Other DNA sequences in this specimen translate into the identical CDR3. This record comes from a study of γδ T cells in repeated Plasmodium falciparum infection. The wider study: Malaria-naive adults were infected with P. falciparum NF54 four times over around 600 days.

Vgamma9/Vdelta2+ and Vdelta2-negative gammadelta T cells were flow-sorted from PBMC for bulk sequencing. TCRdb re-identified clones in the multiplex PCR reads via CATT. The data hold 85,000 to 100,000 delta-chain clones, with over 0.9% observed a single time. The study's findings and limits: Compared with Australian children, Malian Vdelta2-negative repertoires seemed more clonal, less diverse, less shared. The Malian cohort came from a small rural village of predominantly one ethnic group. Repeated controlled infections reportedly drove waves of new clonotype selection in Vdelta2-negative, mostly Vdelta1+, gammadelta repertoires.

The CDR3 extends over 26 amino acids. Germline lookup yields CDR1 TSWWSYY and CDR2 QGS. The receptor's source is a pool of human donors (malaria-infected and uninfected, not separated). The chain combines TRDV1 with TRDJ1; TRDD3 agrees at 8 bases. The sequencing sample was made of gamma-delta T cells from blood. CDR3 residues: CALGENLRDVLLGAPNAITYTDKLIF. CDR3 in DNA: TGTGCTCTTGGGGAAAACCTACGTGATGTATTACTGGGGGCCCCAAACGCCATAACGTACACCGACAAACTCATCTTT.